This entry features one TCR beta chain sequence. No antigen is known for it. This may arise from a read error, as a much more abundant clone is one base away. Germline values: CDR1 KGHSH, CDR2 LQKENI. The CDR3 is 16 amino acids. Exclusion followed for patients with uncontrolled infection, other autoimmune disease, pregnancy or lactation. Thyroid ultrasound and orbital computed tomography, with clinical symptoms and serum thyroxine and TRAb, informed diagnoses. This sample is drawn from a study of T cells in Graves' hyperthyroidism and ophthalmopathy. Study-wide results and caveats: Blood also showed most of the thyroid clonotypes that were expanded above 0.001.

TCR beta CDR3 region amplification was performed from RNA transcripts. TCR CDR3 regions were first amplified by RT-PCR with HTBI primers. MiXCR, run by TCRdb on the multiplex PCR reads, gives a single entry per CDR3 protein. The profile shows hundreds of thousands of distinct CDR3 sequences, around 14% of them singletons. The receptor was isolated from a woman in her twenties or thirties with Graves' hyperthyroidism that later progressed to Graves' ophthalmopathy. The sequenced sample consisted of blood. The J gene is TRBJ1-1, the V gene TRBV18, with TRBD1 as a possible D gene (5 bases). The CDR3 spells CVSSQNSGTLNTEAFF. CDR3 nucleotides: TGTGTCAGCTCTCAAAACTCCGGGACGCTGAACACTGAAGCTTTCTTT.